This TCR beta chain was documented in a study of cytomegalovirus exposure and HLA in healthy donors. Study results and caveats: Cytomegalovirus association was assigned to more than 150 TCR beta chains. Most TCR beta V segments were productive about 90% or about 30% of the time in an earlier analysis.

About this clone: What it binds is not known. Germline and junction disagree at one end, which may indicate a read error.

CDR1 is SGHRS and CDR2 is YFSETQ in the germline V gene. The CDR3 consists of 13 residues. Both 60 Vbeta primers and 13 Jbeta primers went into the PCR. Libraries were prepared by immunoSEQ multiplex PCR; TCRdb keeps only in-frame clonotypes and omits some of them. The table lists some 130,000 clones, about 80% of them singletons, with 3% to 3.5% in the top ten. The chain uses TRBV5-1 and TRBJ2-1; TRBD2 matches at 8 bases. The sequenced sample consisted of PBMCs. The source of this sequence is a male donor in good health and CMV-seronegative. In DNA form, the CDR3 reads TGCGCCAGCAGCTTTGAAACCGGGACTAGTCGGGTCTTC. Protein: CASSFETGTSRVF. The whole variable domain, filled in from reference TRBV5-1 and TRBJ2-1, reads KAGVTQTPRYLIKTRGQQVTLSCSPISGHRSVSWYQQTPGQGLQFLFEYFSETQRNKGNFPGRFSGRQFSNSRSEMNVSTLELGDSALYLCASSFETGTSRVFGPGTRLTVL.